This TCR beta chain was captured in a study of Graves' ophthalmopathy and Graves' hyperthyroidism. From germline, CDR1 is DFQATT and CDR2 SNEGSKA (reference sequence). This CDR3 comprises 14 residues. V lost 6 bases, J lost 5 bases, and 17 bases lay in between. This clonotype was seen a few times. RNA served as the template for amplifying TCR beta CDR3 regions. An opening RT-PCR round employed HTBI primers and preceded a second-round multiplex PCR. TCRdb re-derived calls from the multiplex PCR reads in MiXCR, one entry per CDR3 protein. The repertoire includes over a million distinct CDR3 sequences, about 35% of them detected once, and around 10% sits in the top ten.

Input material: peripheral blood or thyroid tissue (not recorded which). The V gene is TRBV20-1, the J gene TRBJ1-5; D gene ambiguous. The sequence derives from an adult man with Graves' hyperthyroidism. CDR3 amino acids: CSARPGRYYQPQHF. CDR3 DNA sequence: TGCAGTGCGAGGCCCGGACGGTATTATCAGCCCCAGCATTTT.